The 16 T cell receptor beta chains below come from one sample, sequenced in a study of Graves' ophthalmopathy and Graves' hyperthyroidism. TCR beta CDR3 amplification used RNA transcripts. Second-round multiplex PCR came after first-round RT-PCR with HTBI primers. TCRdb passed the multiplex PCR reads through MiXCR, listing each CDR3 protein once. The sample lists some 48,000 distinct CDR3 sequences; about 50% were seen once. Sequencing was carried out using peripheral blood. Receptor source: an adult man with Graves' ophthalmopathy.

Regarding this clonotype: The junction shows a germline mismatch at one end, possibly a read error. The rearrangement links TRBV12-3 or TRBV12-4 to TRBJ1-2; D possibly corresponds to TRBD1 (5 bases). The CDR3 runs 13 residues. DNA of the CDR3: TGCGCCAGTACCAGACAGAGTAACTATGGCTACACCTTC. Translating it yields CASTRQSNYGYTF.

As regards this clonotype: Compared with germline, one end of the junction differs, possibly owing to a read error. The rearrangement links TRBV24-1 to TRBJ2-3, with TRBD1 as a possible D gene (6 bases). CDR3 size: 16 residues. Germline assignment: CDR1 KGHDR and CDR2 SFDVKD. CDR3 nucleotides: TGTGCCACCAGTGATACTGGTAGGGGGACAACAGGTACGCAGTATTTT. It translates to CATSDTGRGTTGTQYF.

This clonotype was seen many times. The chain joins TRBV7-3 to TRBJ2-5; TRBD1 or TRBD2 may be the D gene (6 bases each). Germline-derived CDR1 and CDR2 are SGHTA and FQGTGA. CDR3 size: 14 residues. The ends were cut back, 5 bases at V and 8 bases at J, with 18 bases in the middle. The CDR3 DNA reads as TGTGCCAGCAGCCCAAGACAGGACGGGGGAACCCAGTACTTC. It codes for CASSPRQDGGTQYF.

The chain couples TRBV2 to TRBJ2-1; D gene ambiguous. The CDR3 has 13 residues. With 5 bases removed from V and 8 bases from J, the gap between germline ends came to 13 bases. Looked up from germline, CDR1 is SNHLY and CDR2 is FYNNEI. The CDR3 loop reads CASSPSEGDEQFF. For the CDR3, the DNA is TGTGCCAGCAGTCCATCAGAAGGAGATGAGCAGTTCTTC.

The chain is built from TRBV7-9 and TRBJ1-1; no clear D. The germline V and J ends were trimmed by 9 bases and 2 bases, with 25 bases remaining between them. The CDR3 is made up of 17 amino acids. Germline CDR1 SEHNR, CDR2 FQNEAQ (reference sequence). DNA of the CDR3: TGTGCCAGTCAAGCTACGGGCGGAATCCCGATCAACACTGAAGCTTTCTTT. Translated: CASQATGGIPINTEAFF.

The V call is TRBV6-6, the J call TRBJ1-6, with D possibly matching TRBD1 (5 bases). Germline CDR1 is MNHNY and CDR2 is SVGAGI (reference sequence). Between the trimmed V and J ends, which lost 7 bases and 3 bases, there was a span of 10 bases. This CDR3 region has 14 residues. The CDR3: CASMGTGYNSPLHF. The CDR3, as DNA: TGTGCCAGCATGGGCACAGGCTATAATTCACCCCTCCACTTT.

This chain connects TRBV7-9 to TRBJ2-7; D not resolved. Trimming took off 0 bases at V and 0 bases at J, with 6 bases between the two ends. Germline CDR1 is SEHNR and CDR2 is FQNEAQ (reference sequence). CDR3 length equals 14 residues. CDR3 residues: CASSLAVASYEQYF. The CDR3 nucleotides read TGTGCCAGCAGCTTAGCCGTGGCCTCCTACGAGCAGTACTTC.

This sequence joins TRBV14 and TRBJ1-3; no reliable D call. The CDR3 covers 14 residues. Per the germline V gene, CDR1 is SGHDN and CDR2 is FVKESK. The V gene lost 3 bases and the J gene lost 8 bases, with 14 bases spanning the gap. CDR3 region: CASSHGWASDTIYF. CDR3 nucleotide sequence: TGTGCCAGCAGCCATGGGTGGGCGTCGGACACCATATATTTT.

A note on this clonotype: This may arise from a read error, as a much more abundant clone is one base away. The genes are TRBV3-1 and TRBJ1-1, with D perhaps TRBD1 (5 bases). Looked up from germline, CDR1 is LGHDT and CDR2 is YNNKEL (reference sequence). The CDR3 has 13 residues. The CDR3 DNA reads TGTGCCAGCACCCCCAGGGAGAACGCTGAAGCTTTCTTT. Its protein is CASTPRENAEAFF.

This clonotype was seen ten or more times. The rearrangement links TRBV2 to TRBJ1-4, with 9 bases matching TRBD1. CDR1 is SNHLY, CDR2 FYNNEI, per germline. J was trimmed by 8 bases and V by 2 bases; bases with no gene match: 6. The CDR3 covers 15 residues. In DNA, the CDR3 is TGTGCCAGCAGTGAAAGTGGGACAGGGAACGAAAAACTGTTTTTT. Amino acid sequence: CASSESGTGNEKLFF.

In nucleotides, the CDR3 is TGTGCCATCAGTGAGGGGCAGCCTTGGGAAGCTTTCTTT. Protein product: CAISEGQPWEAFF. This chain uses TRBV10-3 with TRBJ1-1; no clear D gene. CDR1 ENHRY and CDR2 SYGVKD come from the germline V gene. The CDR3 runs to 13 residues. V lost 2 bases and J lost 8, with 12 bases in between.

This clonotype was detected many times. The J gene is TRBJ1-5, the V gene TRBV28; D not resolved. The CDR3 has 13 residues. Trimming took 6 bases from V and 5 from J, leaving 11 bases between them. The V gene's germline CDR1 is MDHEN and CDR2 SYDVKM. This chain's CDR3 is CASRVGTYQPQHF. For the CDR3, the DNA is TGTGCCAGCAGGGTGGGCACCTATCAGCCCCAGCATTTT.

The chain links TRBV19 to TRBJ1-2; D perhaps matches TRBD1 (6 bases). CDR1 LNHDA and CDR2 SQIVND come from the germline V gene (reference sequence). Trimming stripped 3 bases from V and 4 bases from J, with 15 bases between. This CDR3 spans 15 amino acids. The DNA for the CDR3 is TGTGCCAGTAGTATGACCGAGGACAGAGTCTATGGCTACACCTTC. Its translation is CASSMTEDRVYGYTF.

A word on this clonotype: A read error is possible here, since a much larger clone lies one base away. The J gene is TRBJ1-4, the V gene TRBV28; TRBD1 matches at 7 bases. Germline V gene lookup returns CDR1 MDHEN and CDR2 SYDVKM. Trimming took 8 bases from V and 8 from J; bases not matched to a gene: 14. CDR3 length: 15 amino acids. CDR3 nucleotide sequence: TGTGCCAGCGGCCCTACGACAGGGCTGGGGGAAAAACTGTTTTTT. Protein: CASGPTTGLGEKLFF.

The chain is built from TRBV29-1 and TRBJ2-5, with 10 nucleotides matching TRBD2. Germline V CDR1 and CDR2: SQVTM, ANQGSEA. The CDR3 is made up of 14 amino acids. Unmatched junction bases numbered 10, after V lost 7 bases and J lost 5 bases. The CDR3 DNA reads TGCAGCGGCCGAGCGGGAGGGATGATGGAGACCCAGTACTTC. It codes for CSGRAGGMMETQYF.

Only one count was recorded for this clonotype. This chain connects TRBV20-1 to TRBJ2-7, with 8 bases matching TRBD1. With V trimmed by 6 bases and J by 0 bases, 7 bases remained unmatched. The V gene's germline CDR1 is DFQATT and CDR2 SNEGSKA (reference sequence). There are 14 residues in the CDR3. CDR3 region: CSAEDRVSSYEQYF. In DNA, the CDR3 is TGCAGTGCCGAGGACAGGGTAAGCTCCTACGAGCAGTACTTC.